The sequence of this T cell receptor (beta chain) was determined in a study of naive CD8 T cells in extremely preterm neonates (dated by TCRdb to about 2017). With regard to the full study: TCRbeta CDR3 repertoires of sorted naive CD8+ T cells were compared across four age groups: extremely preterm neonates, term neonates, young children and adults.

From V the trimming removes 0 bases and from J it removes 2 bases, while the gene matches leave 4 bases of the junction unaccounted for. CDR1 and CDR2, looked up from the germline V gene (reference sequence), are GTSNPN and SVGIG. CDR3 length: 14 amino acids, cysteine to phenylalanine. The kept DNA is CDR3 alone, 42 bases in frame from the first base. Term cord blood was obtained from five elective full-term cesarean deliveries at about 37-41 weeks of gestation, without labor or rupture of membranes. The study excluded pregnancies involving fetal demise, active maternal HSV infection or known maternal HIV infection. A FACSAria III cell sorter was used to sort live, Annexin V-negative naive CD8+ T cells (CD3+CD8+CD45RA+CCR7+). Each sample yielded between roughly 17,000 and 110,000 sorted naive CD8+ T cells. Preassembled standardized sampling kits were used to collect mixed venous-arterial cord blood. Cord blood was held at room temperature and processed no more than 4 hours after collection. Mononuclear cells were isolated from diluted blood by Ficoll-Paque density gradient centrifugation. Mononuclear cells were cryopreserved in approximately 10% DMSO with approximately 90% FBS and stored long term at -150°C before sorting. Thawed cells were stained with Annexin V and antibodies against CD3, CD8, CCR7 and CD45RA. The DNeasy Blood and Tissue Kit was used to extract genomic DNA from snap-frozen pellets of sorted cells.

A two-step, bias-controlled multiplex PCR was used to amplify TCRbeta CDR3 regions from genomic DNA. Primers specific for every TRBV and TRBJ gene segment were used in the multiplex PCR. The immunoSEQ Assay was used to generate TCRbeta repertoire data. Per the authors' processing: To merge closely related sequences, reads went through filtering and clustering using a relative-frequency ratio and a modified nearest-neighbor algorithm. V, D and J gene assignments for CDR3 sequences followed IMGT annotation. Template counts were normalized for PCR amplification bias and quantified against synthetic TCR CDR3 analog sequences. Only unique productive sequences, defined as in-frame CDR3 sequences lacking stop codons, were included in the analyses. The immunoSEQ Analyzer software was used to calculate iChao1 richness and clonality, with clonality defined as 1 minus Pielou's evenness. Statistical testing was performed in JMP, using Student's t-test or a non-parametric test depending on Shapiro-Wilk normality results. TCRdb took this table from immuneACCESS and kept in-frame rearrangements with V and J called. Such tables lack part of the clones; where checked against another copy, unresolved V genes explain under half of the gap, and the rest is unexplained. D and trimming were read from the DNA, whereas the V and J calls and clone size are those reported in that table. For this sample there are 7,500 to 9,500 clones; almost 98% appear just once. The top ten constitute about 0.35% of the sample.

General conclusions and limits of the study: Prospective longitudinal studies of preterm and term neonates were called for by the authors so that T cell development could be tracked within individuals. Preterm neonates shared more CDR3 nucleotide sequences (approximately 2.7%) than term neonates (roughly 0.4%), young children (around 0.03%) and adults (around 0.01%). The authors noted a small sample size and variable productive template counts among preterm samples as limitations. Compared with the older groups, preterm CDR3s were shorter and closer to germline, carrying fewer N additions and showing less junctional trimming. Preterm neonates showed significantly lower iChao1 richness than every other age group (p < 0.05) along with an even clone distribution, indicating a less rich repertoire.

This clone was detected once. Which antigen it targets is not known. Base qualities are missing; no much larger clone stands one base away. The sequence is built from TRBV30 and TRBJ2-7, with 7 bases in between that match TRBD1. This TCR came from a newborn in good health. Sequencing was done on a sample of naive CD8+ T cells from cord blood. The CDR3 protein: CAWSVYTGAYEQYF. The DNA is as follows: TGTGCCTGGAGTGTGTATACAGGGGCCTACGAGCAGTACTTC. Full variable domain (CDR3 extended with the reference TRBV30 and TRBJ2-7 proteins): SQTIHQWPATLVQPVGSPLSLECTVEGTSNPNLYWYRQAAGRGLQLLFYSVGIGQISSEVPQNLSASRPQDRQFILSSKKLLLSDSGFYLCAWSVYTGAYEQYFGPGTRLTVT.